The 32 T cell receptor beta chains below come from one sample, sequenced in a study of T cell responses to AZD1222 COVID-19 vaccine (dated by TCRdb to 2020 to 2023). Library preparation used the immunoSEQ multiplex PCR assay. Entries here come from immuneACCESS through TCRdb and include only in-frame sequences with V and J called. Some clones fail to appear in such tables; in the studies checked, an unresolved V gene covers under half of the shortfall, and the cause of the remainder is unknown. This sample gives approximately 150,000 clones in total; almost 95% of them show up just once. Under 2.5% of the sample comes from the top ten. The sample's time point, from its label and the paper: baseline before first vaccination. Material: peripheral blood, obtained on day 0 of AZD1222 vaccination. These receptors were collected from an adult in good health.

This chain uses TRBV5-5 with TRBJ2-5, with 10 bases that match TRBD1. J was trimmed by 5 bases and V by 5 bases; bases with no gene match: 9. Germline-derived CDR1 and CDR2 are SGHKS and YYEKEE (reference sequence). The CDR3 spans 15 residues. CDR3 in amino acids: CASRARDRGPETQYF. The CDR3 DNA reads as TGTGCCAGCAGGGCCCGGGACAGGGGACCTGAGACCCAGTACTTC. Combining the CDR3 with reference TRBV5-5 and TRBJ2-5 gives the whole variable domain DAGVTQSPTHLIKTRGQQVTLRCSPISGHKSVSWYQQVLGQGPQFIFQYYEKEERGRGNFPDRFSARQFPNYSSELNVNALLLGDSALYLCASRARDRGPETQYFGPGTRLLVL.

This chain uses TRBV7-7 with TRBJ2-5, with 8 bases identical to TRBD1. CDR1 and CDR2 from the germline V gene are SSHAT and FNYEAQ (reference sequence). CDR3 length: 17 residues. V trimming: 0 bases; J trimming: 1 base; junction bases outside the gene matches: 7. This chain's CDR3 is CASSLAMYGQGQETQYF. The CDR3 DNA sequence: TGTGCCAGCAGCTTAGCGATGTACGGACAGGGCCAAGAGACCCAGTACTTC. Supplemented by reference TRBV7-7 and TRBJ2-5, the full variable domain reads GAGVSQSPRYKVTKRGQDVTLRCDPISSHATLYWYQQALGQGPEFLTYFNYEAQPDKSGLPSDRFSAERPEGSISTLTIQRTEQRDSAMYRCASSLAMYGQGQETQYFGPGTRLLVL.

V and J are TRBV6-6 and TRBJ2-1; the D gene is possibly TRBD2 (6 bases). The CDR3 runs to 15 residues. From germline, CDR1 is MNHNY and CDR2 SVGAGI (reference sequence). With 8 bases removed from V and 2 bases from J, the gap between germline ends came to 16 bases. The CDR3 sequence is CASAPVSGTYNEQFF. The DNA of the CDR3 is TGTGCCAGCGCCCCCGTTAGCGGTACCTACAATGAGCAGTTCTTC.

The chain has TRBV21-1 and TRBJ2-7; the DNA was not used to check the table's D call, TRBD2. TRBV21-1 is an annotated pseudogene. The CDR3 runs to 23 residues. The CDR3 nucleotides read TGTGCCAGCAGCTCCTATACCGGGCAGGGGAAGACTAGCGGGGGCCAATTTCCCTACGAGCAGTACTTC. It translates to CASSSYTGQGKTSGGQFPYEQYF.

As for this clone: The junction departs from germline at one end; a sequencing error may be responsible. The rearrangement joins TRBV7-6 to TRBJ1-3; no clear D. In germline, CDR1 is SGHVS, CDR2 FNYEAQ. This CDR3 region has 15 residues. The CDR3 protein is CATSLSDSTGNTIYF. Written as DNA, the CDR3 is TGTGCCACCAGCTTATCGGATTCGACTGGAAACACCATATATTTT.

The chain's CDR3 is CASSQDPGGTQPQHF. The CDR3 DNA is TGCGCCAGCAGCCAAGATCCAGGGGGCACTCAGCCCCAGCATTTT. V is TRBV4-3 and J is TRBJ1-5; 8 bases line up with TRBD1. V was pared by 0 bases and J by 6 bases, with 4 bases of the junction left unmatched. Germline V lookup: CDR1 LGHNA, CDR2 YSLEER. The CDR3 spans 15 residues.

The V gene is TRBV3-1 (or the pseudogene TRBV3-2), the J gene TRBJ2-7, with D perhaps matching TRBD2 (5 bases). Germline CDR1 and CDR2: LGHDT and YNNKEL (reference sequence). The CDR3 consists of 15 residues. Trimming left V 2 bases short and J 3 bases short, with 14 bases between. CDR3 region: CASSQSLAGLYEQYF. The CDR3 DNA sequence: TGTGCCAGCAGCCAAAGCCTAGCTGGACTCTACGAGCAGTACTTC.

CDR3 sequence: CASSLGTGMNTEAFF. Written as DNA, the CDR3 is TGCGCCAGCAGCTTGGGGACAGGGATGAACACTGAAGCTTTCTTT. The genes are TRBV5-1 and TRBJ1-1; 8 bases line up with TRBD1. CDR1 is SGHRS and CDR2 is YFSETQ in the germline V gene. This CDR3 region has 15 residues. V trimming: 0 bases; J trimming: 0 bases; junction bases outside the gene matches: 1.

This chain links TRBV4-2 with TRBJ2-2, with TRBD2 as a possible D gene (6 bases). This CDR3 spans 19 amino acids. V was pared by 6 bases and J by 0 bases, with 23 bases between. CDR1 LGHNA and CDR2 YNFKEQ come from the germline V gene. Here the CDR3 reads CASRLLGGRSGTNTGELFF. CDR3 bases: TGTGCCAGCAGGCTTCTTGGGGGGAGATCGGGTACGAACACCGGGGAGCTGTTTTTT.

The chain links TRBV19 to TRBJ1-6; perhaps TRBD1 as D (5 bases). Per the germline V gene, CDR1 is LNHDA and CDR2 is SQIVND (reference sequence). This CDR3 is 14 amino acids long. The V gene lost 4 bases and the J gene lost 9 bases, with 13 bases spanning the gap. As DNA, the CDR3 is TGTGCCAGTAGTACGGGACGGGCGGGTTCACCCCTCCACTTT. Amino acids: CASSTGRAGSPLHF.

This chain uses TRBV6-6 with TRBJ1-2, with TRBD1 matching over 10 bases. The V and J ends lost 5 bases and 4 bases, in that order; junction bases with no gene match: 16. In germline, CDR1 is MNHNY, CDR2 SVGAGI (reference sequence). This CDR3 contains 18 residues. The CDR3 DNA reads TGTGCCAGCAGTCAGCCCGGGAAGGGACAGGGGTATACCTATGGCTACACCTTC. Amino acid sequence: CASSQPGKGQGYTYGYTF.

The gene calls are TRBV11-2 and TRBJ2-7; the D call may be TRBD1 or TRBD2 (5 bases each). CDR3 length: 16 residues. Trimming removed 3 bases from V and 6 bases from J, with 21 bases in between. The germline CDR1 and CDR2 sequences are SGHAT and FQNNGV. CDR3 nucleotide sequence: TGTGCCAGCAGCTTCCCCACCGGGACGCTCCAGGGCGAGCAGTACTTC. This gives the protein CASSFPTGTLQGEQYF.

This sequence joins TRBV7-9 and TRBJ1-1; no firm D call. V was cut by 5 bases and J by 0 bases, with 13 bases left in between. CDR3 length: 15 amino acids. Germline V CDR1 and CDR2: SEHNR, FQNEAQ (reference sequence). The CDR3 DNA follows: TGTGCCAGCAGCCGCAGTGGAGGAGTGAACACTGAAGCTTTCTTT. It translates to CASSRSGGVNTEAFF.

V usage is TRBV19 and J usage is TRBJ2-5; D call uncertain. CDR3 length: 15 residues. Trimming removed 2 bases at V and 1 base at J, with 11 bases between. In germline, CDR1 is LNHDA, CDR2 SQIVND (reference sequence). The CDR3 bases are TGTGCCAGTAGTATACTCCGAGGCAGCCAAGAGACCCAGTACTTC. Protein product: CASSILRGSQETQYF. Combining the CDR3 with reference TRBV19 and TRBJ2-5 gives the whole variable domain DGGITQSPKYLFRKEGQNVTLSCEQNLNHDAMYWYRQDPGQGLRLIYYSQIVNDFQKGDIAEGYSVSREKKESFPLTVTSAQKNPTAFYLCASSILRGSQETQYFGPGTRLLVL.

The CDR3 DNA reads as TGTGCCATCAGTGAGTCGGTGGAGGCGAGGTTGCTGTTTTTT. Amino acids: CAISESVEARLLFF. The chain recombines TRBV10-3 with TRBJ2-2, with D tentatively TRBD2 (5 bases). The germline V and J ends were trimmed by 0 bases and 13 bases, with 15 bases remaining between them. Germline V gene lookup returns CDR1 ENHRY and CDR2 SYGVKD. This CDR3 contains 14 residues.

In its sample, this clone was seen once. V usage is TRBV7-3 and J usage is TRBJ2-1, with a weak D call TRBD1 (6 bases). Trimming took off 4 bases at V and 9 bases at J, with 13 bases between the two ends. The CDR3 is made up of 13 amino acids. Per germline, CDR1 SGHTA and CDR2 FQGTGA. The CDR3 DNA reads as TGTGCCAGCAGCTCGGACAGTCACGGTGAGCAGTTCTTC. Residues: CASSSDSHGEQFF.

This sequence joins TRBV7-2 and TRBJ2-4, with a tentative D call TRBD2 (6 bases). Germline assignment: CDR1 SGHTA and CDR2 FQGNSA. This CDR3 has 18 residues. V dropped 3 bases and J dropped 2 bases, with 20 bases sitting between them. CDR3 coding DNA: TGTGCCAGCAGCTTCCCTCCGTGGGGGGTTTTAACCAAAAACATTCAGTACTTC. Encoded protein: CASSFPPWGVLTKNIQYF.

This chain links TRBV3-1 (or the pseudogene TRBV3-2) with TRBJ1-6; D is undetermined. V lost 8 bases and J 0 bases, leaving 11 bases between the germline ends. Germline loops: CDR1 LGHDT, CDR2 YNNKEL (reference sequence). The CDR3 runs to 15 residues. The CDR3 coding sequence is TGTGCCAGCCGGATGGGAAGCTCCTATAATTCACCCCTCCACTTT. It encodes CASRMGSSYNSPLHF.

The gene calls are TRBV3-1 (or the pseudogene TRBV3-2) and TRBJ1-5; 7 positions match TRBD1. The CDR3 has 17 amino acids. Per germline, CDR1 LGHDT and CDR2 YNNKEL (reference sequence). Unmatched junction bases numbered 8, after V lost 2 bases and J lost 1 base. The CDR3 coding sequence is TGTGCCAGCAGCCAAAGCGCTCAGGGGGGGAGCAATCAGCCCCAGCATTTT. Its protein is CASSQSAQGGSNQPQHF.

V and J are TRBV12-3 or TRBV12-4 and TRBJ1-2; D not resolved. CDR3 length equals 13 residues. V lost 5 bases, J lost 3 bases, and 10 bases lay in between. The CDR3 region is CASSGTQHYGYTF. The CDR3 nucleotides read TGTGCCAGCAGTGGTACCCAACACTATGGCTACACCTTC.

This chain joins TRBV28 and TRBJ1-6; no reliable D call. Germline V gene data show CDR1 as MDHEN and CDR2 as SYDVKM. The V gene lost 6 bases and the J gene lost 6 bases, with 15 bases spanning the gap. CDR3 length equals 15 residues. CDR3 in DNA: TGTGCCAGCAGCCCCGGGCTTCCCATTAATTCACCCCTCCACTTT. Translation: CASSPGLPINSPLHF.

The chain employs TRBV6-5 and TRBJ1-6, with D maybe TRBD1 (5 bases). The CDR3 has 13 residues. CDR1 is MNHEY and CDR2 is SVGAGI in the germline V gene. V was trimmed by 0 bases and J by 17 bases, leaving 14 bases between them. CDR3 DNA: TGTGCCAGCAGTTACTCAGCAGGGCGGGAGGTCCACTTT. Translating it yields CASSYSAGREVHF.

The chain has TRBV21-1 and TRBJ2-1. TRBV21-1 is a known pseudogene. This CDR3 region has 15 residues. The CDR3 spells CASSKGWGTNNEQFF. The CDR3 coding sequence is TGTGCCAGCAGCAAAGGATGGGGGACCAACAATGAGCAGTTCTTC.

V is TRBV28 and J is TRBJ1-1, with a tentative D call TRBD1 (6 bases). The CDR3 loop spans 13 amino acids. Germline assignment: CDR1 MDHEN and CDR2 SYDVKM. Between the trimmed V and J ends, which lost 6 bases and 3 bases, there was a span of 11 bases. DNA of the CDR3: TGTGCCAGCAGCTCAGGGGATGACACTGAAGCTTTCTTT. As protein: CASSSGDDTEAFF.

The chain links TRBV19 to TRBJ1-5; 12 nucleotides match TRBD1. This CDR3 contains 16 residues. Germline V gene lookup returns CDR1 LNHDA and CDR2 SQIVND (reference sequence). V lost 5 bases to trimming and J lost 4 bases; unmatched junction nucleotides: 6. CDR3 in amino acids: CASSGRDRGRNQPQHF. The CDR3 DNA follows: TGTGCCAGTAGTGGCCGGGACAGGGGGCGTAATCAGCCCCAGCATTTT.

The V and J genes are TRBV7-9 and TRBJ2-1; 12 bases align to TRBD2. The CDR3 totals 16 residues. Per germline, CDR1 SEHNR and CDR2 FQNEAQ (reference sequence). The V segment lost 5 bases and the J segment 6 bases; nucleotides outside the gene matches: 8. The CDR3 sequence: CASSPPTSGSGNEQFF. The CDR3 DNA reads as TGTGCCAGCAGCCCCCCGACTAGCGGGAGTGGCAATGAGCAGTTCTTC.

This chain uses TRBV18 with TRBJ1-1; D uncertain. V was pared by 3 bases and J by 8 bases, with 13 bases between. The CDR3 is made up of 13 amino acids. Germline V gene data show CDR1 as KGHSH and CDR2 as LQKENI. In DNA form, the CDR3 reads TGTGCCAGCTCACCGCTCGGGCGGAGGGAAGCTTTCTTT. It is translated as CASSPLGRREAFF.

The genes are TRBV7-2 and TRBJ2-6; no firm D call. V was pared by 8 bases and J by 3 bases, with 8 bases between. Germline assignment: CDR1 SGHTA and CDR2 FQGNSA. The CDR3 consists of 13 residues. CDR3 region: CASSAGGANVLTF. The CDR3 nucleotides read TGTGCCAGCTCGGCAGGTGGGGCCAACGTCCTGACTTTC.

This chain connects TRBV4-2 to TRBJ2-7; 10 positions agree with TRBD2. The V and J ends lost 3 bases and 4 bases, in that order; junction bases with no gene match: 6. CDR3 length equals 15 residues. The V gene's germline CDR1 is LGHNA and CDR2 YNFKEQ. The CDR3 is CASSQTGTSVYEQYF. In DNA, the CDR3 is TGTGCCAGCAGCCAGACCGGGACTAGCGTTTACGAGCAGTACTTC.

This chain connects TRBV4-2 to TRBJ2-7, with no clear D. The ends were cut back, 4 bases at V and 3 bases at J, with 13 bases in the middle. The CDR3 covers 14 residues. Germline CDR1 LGHNA, CDR2 YNFKEQ. CDR3 region: CASSPQPTNYEQYF. The DNA for the CDR3 is TGTGCCAGCAGCCCGCAGCCAACTAACTACGAGCAGTACTTC.

The genes are TRBV3-1 (or the pseudogene TRBV3-2) and TRBJ1-2; 7 nucleotides align to TRBD1. This CDR3 contains 15 residues. Germline CDR1 LGHDT, CDR2 YNNKEL (reference sequence). After removal of 2 bases from V and 4 bases from J, the junction contained 7 bases not matched to a gene. In nucleotides, the CDR3 is TGTGCCAGCAGCCAATCCCCGGGGACAGCCTATGGCTACACCTTC. This sequence encodes CASSQSPGTAYGYTF.

In nucleotides, the CDR3 is TGTGCCAGCTCTGTGACACAGGAGTACGAGCAGTACTTC. Amino acid sequence: CASSVTQEYEQYF. V usage is TRBV18 and J usage is TRBJ2-7, with a tentative D call TRBD1 (5 bases). Trimming stripped 6 bases from V and 4 bases from J, with 13 bases between. The CDR3 is 13 residues long. Germline-derived CDR1 and CDR2 are KGHSH and LQKENI.